Many counts were recorded for the clone carrying this T cell receptor (beta chain). No antigen is known for it. The V end lost 3 bases, the J end lost 6 bases, and 16 bases lay between the germline ends. This CDR3 region has 14 residues. Germline V lookup: CDR1 SQVTM, CDR2 ANQGSEA. This sample stems from a study of early T cells in non-severe SARS-CoV-2 infection. Study information: RNA in bulk from unsorted whole blood was sequenced, and chains were unpaired. Study-wide findings and caveats: VDJdb matches were skewed toward anti-spike CD8 T cell responses.

Unique molecular identifiers were affixed to single, distinct cDNA molecules. TCRdb re-analysed the 5' RACE reads in MiXCR, keeping a single row per CDR3 protein. Of some 49,000 distinct CDR3 sequences in the sample, approximately 12% are singletons; the top ten hold approximately 8.5%. The sample consisted of whole blood. The source of this sequence is an adult who was a healthcare worker with PCR-confirmed SARS-CoV-2 infection or an uninfected control (not recorded which). The chain couples TRBV29-1 to TRBJ2-3; TRBD1 is a possible D gene (6 bases). The CDR3 protein is CSVEVPGGGDTQYF. In DNA, the CDR3 is TGCAGCGTTGAGGTCCCCGGTGGGGGCGATACGCAGTATTTT.